Below, 18 T cell receptor beta chains from the same sample are listed, as sequenced in a study of blood T cell repertoires in COVID-19. Method: immunoSEQ multiplex PCR; TCRdb's copy keeps in-frame clones and lacks some. The data contain more than 110,000 clones, 65% to 90% of them singletons. Sequenced input: peripheral blood. The receptors originated from a man aged 50 or older with acute or convalescent COVID-19.

This clone was seen a single time. The chain uses TRBV5-1 and TRBJ2-7; maybe TRBD1 (6 bases). Germline CDR1 is SGHRS and CDR2 is YFSETQ. V was cut by 0 bases and J by 2 bases, with 12 bases left in between. The CDR3 is 15 residues long. The CDR3 protein is CASSLAGTSTYEQYF. In nucleotides, the CDR3 is TGCGCCAGCAGCTTGGCCGGGACAAGTACCTACGAGCAGTACTTC.

J is TRBJ1-1 and V is TRBV24-1; possible D gene TRBD1, 6 bases. V gave up 9 bases and J gave up 0 bases, with 10 bases separating them. Per germline, CDR1 KGHDR and CDR2 SFDVKD. The CDR3 contains 13 residues. CDR3 in amino acids: CATRTGLNTEAFF. The DNA for the CDR3 is TGTGCCACCCGAACAGGGTTGAACACTGAAGCTTTCTTT.

In its sample, this clone was seen once. The V and J genes are TRBV13 and TRBJ1-1, with D perhaps matching TRBD1 (5 bases). This CDR3 is 12 amino acids long. Trimming left V 4 bases short and J 5 bases short, with 8 bases between. Germline CDR1 is PRHDT and CDR2 is FYEKMQ (reference sequence). CDR3 sequence (DNA): TGTGCCAGCAGCTCGGAGGGGACTGAAGCTTTCTTT. Protein: CASSSEGTEAFF.

V and J are TRBV10-3 and TRBJ2-5; 16 bases agree with TRBD2. V was clipped by 7 bases and J by 5 bases; unmatched bases: 7. Germline-derived CDR1 and CDR2 are ENHRY and SYGVKD. The CDR3 covers 16 residues. As DNA, the CDR3 is TGTGCCATCACCTCCGGGACTAGCGGGGGGGATGAGACCCAGTACTTC. It yields the protein CAITSGTSGGDETQYF.

The chain is built from TRBV11-3 and TRBJ2-3, with 7 bases matching TRBD2. Per the germline V gene, CDR1 is SGHNT and CDR2 is YENEEA. The J segment lost 2 bases and the V segment lost 7 bases, leaving 12 bases of the junction unmatched. This CDR3 contains 16 residues. The DNA of the CDR3 is TGTGCCAGCACCCCGTGGGCGGGAGTGCCCACAGATACGCAGTATTTT. Translation gives CASTPWAGVPTDTQYF.

This rearrangement joins TRBV11-3 to TRBJ2-1, with D possibly matching TRBD1 (7 bases). V was cut by 5 bases and J by 8 bases, with 19 bases left in between. This CDR3 contains 15 residues. Germline V gives CDR1 SGHNT, CDR2 YENEEA. The CDR3 bases are TGTGCCAGCAGCGGCCGTGGCAGGGGGGTCGATGAGCAGTTCTTC. Translating it yields CASSGRGRGVDEQFF.

The J gene is TRBJ2-5, the V gene TRBV5-6, with TRBD2 matching over 9 bases. The CDR3 has 16 residues. Per germline, CDR1 SGHDT and CDR2 YYEEEE. V lost 0 bases to trimming and J lost 7 bases; unmatched junction nucleotides: 10. DNA of the CDR3: TGTGCCAGCAGCTTGGGGCGGGAGGGGGTGCTCGGGACCCAGTACTTC. Protein product: CASSLGREGVLGTQYF. The full variable domain, in which reference TRBV5-6 and TRBJ2-5 provide the parts outside the CDR3, is DAGVTQSPTHLIKTRGQQVTLRCSPKSGHDTVSWYQQALGQGPQFIFQYYEEEERQRGNFPDRFSGHQFPNYSSELNVNALLLGDSALYLCASSLGREGVLGTQYFGPGTRLLVL.

The chain recombines TRBV30 with TRBJ2-3; 8 bases match TRBD2. The germline CDR1 and CDR2 sequences are GTSNPN and SVGIG (reference sequence). CDR3 size: 15 residues. V lost 5 bases and J lost 6; bases outside the gene matches: 13. CDR3 sequence (DNA): TGTGCCTGGGCGGCGGGGCGGGGGGCTGGGGATACGCAGTATTTT. Translated, it gives CAWAAGRGAGDTQYF.

This clone was observed a handful of times. The chain has TRBV6-5 and TRBJ2-7; possibly TRBD1 for D (6 bases). Trimming removed 6 bases at V and 1 base at J, with 16 bases between. The CDR3 totals 15 residues. The germline CDR1 and CDR2 sequences are MNHEY and SVGAGI. CDR3 nucleotide sequence: TGTGCCAGCAGCTACCGACAGGTTGGGTCCTACGAGCAGTACTTC. This translates into CASSYRQVGSYEQYF.

J is TRBJ2-1 and V is TRBV7-9; no definite D call. Germline V gives CDR1 SEHNR, CDR2 FQNEAQ (reference sequence). V was trimmed by 4 bases and J by 0 bases, leaving 7 bases between them. The CDR3 is 14 residues long. CDR3 in DNA: TGTGCCAGCAGCTCGACATTCTCCTACAATGAGCAGTTCTTC. This codes for CASSSTFSYNEQFF. The variable domain in full, with the rest retrieved from reference TRBV7-9 and TRBJ2-1, is DTGVSQNPRHKITKRGQNVTFRCDPISEHNRLYWYRQTLGQGPEFLTYFQNEAQLEKSRLLSDRFSAERPKGSFSTLEIQRTEQGDSAMYLCASSSTFSYNEQFFGPGTRLTVL.

The gene calls are TRBV5-4 and TRBJ2-1; TRBD2 agrees at 8 bases. The junction had 6 bases not matched to a gene; V was cut back by 9 bases and J by 1 base. The CDR3 consists of 14 residues. From germline, CDR1 is SGHNT and CDR2 YYREEE (reference sequence). CDR3 in amino acids: CATVRGGSYNEQFF. CDR3 coding DNA: TGTGCCACCGTACGGGGGGGATCCTACAATGAGCAGTTCTTC.

This clone was recorded only once. The sample holds other DNA sequences that translate to the same CDR3. The chain couples TRBV12-3 or TRBV12-4 to TRBJ1-2, with TRBD1 matching over 9 bases. Unmatched junction bases numbered 3, after V lost 5 bases and J lost 5 bases. The length of the CDR3 is 13 residues. The CDR3 DNA sequence: TGTGCCAGCAGTCTCGGACAGGGGTATGGCTACACCTTC. Translation gives CASSLGQGYGYTF.

The V and J genes are TRBV24-1 and TRBJ2-1; D call uncertain. The germline V gene encodes CDR1 KGHDR and CDR2 SFDVKD. CDR3 length: 14 amino acids. V lost 6 bases to trimming and J lost 0 bases, with 8 bases between them. The CDR3 here is CATSPESSYNEQFF. DNA of the CDR3: TGTGCCACCAGTCCGGAGAGCTCCTACAATGAGCAGTTCTTC.

The chain uses TRBV3-1 (or the pseudogene TRBV3-2) and TRBJ2-7; D not resolved. The V gene's germline CDR1 is LGHDT and CDR2 YNNKEL (reference sequence). CDR3 length: 11 residues. V was trimmed by 4 bases and J by 3 bases, leaving 4 bases between them. The CDR3 sequence is CASSRSYEQYF. The CDR3 DNA sequence: TGTGCCAGCAGCCGGAGCTACGAGCAGTACTTC.

The chain joins TRBV24-1 to TRBJ2-1, with D maybe TRBD2 (6 bases). V was trimmed by 10 bases and J by 8 bases, leaving 23 bases between them. Germline assignment: CDR1 KGHDR and CDR2 SFDVKD. This CDR3 comprises 15 residues. The CDR3 loop is CATSATYNSGDEQFF. The CDR3 bases are TGTGCCACGAGCGCAACCTATAATAGCGGCGATGAGCAGTTCTTC.

The V call is TRBV27, the J call TRBJ2-3, with TRBD1 matching 9 bases. There are 15 residues in the CDR3. V dropped 6 bases and J dropped 6; count of bases not matched to a gene: 10. The germline CDR1 and CDR2 sequences are MNHEY and SMNVEV (reference sequence). CDR3 sequence (DNA): TGTGCCAGCAGGAAGGACAGGGGATGGGGGGATACGCAGTATTTT. Translation: CASRKDRGWGDTQYF.

This clone was found once. V gene TRBV28 combines with J gene TRBJ2-7, with 8 bases fitting TRBD2. Unmatched junction bases numbered 8, after V lost 1 base and J lost 0 bases. Germline V gene sequence: CDR1 MDHEN, CDR2 SYDVKM. The CDR3 contains 17 residues. CDR3 bases: TGTGCCAGCAGTTTATCTGGGCGTAGCGGGATCTCCTACGAGCAGTACTTC. Translating it yields CASSLSGRSGISYEQYF.

This chain joins TRBV27 and TRBJ1-2; D perhaps matches TRBD1 (5 bases). The V end lost 4 bases, the J end lost 0 bases, and 18 bases lay between the germline ends. CDR3 size: 17 residues. Germline V gives CDR1 MNHEY, CDR2 SMNVEV (reference sequence). The DNA for the CDR3 is TGTGCCAGCAGTTCCGGGGAGGGGAGGCTAGCTAACTATGGCTACACCTTC. Its protein is CASSSGEGRLANYGYTF.